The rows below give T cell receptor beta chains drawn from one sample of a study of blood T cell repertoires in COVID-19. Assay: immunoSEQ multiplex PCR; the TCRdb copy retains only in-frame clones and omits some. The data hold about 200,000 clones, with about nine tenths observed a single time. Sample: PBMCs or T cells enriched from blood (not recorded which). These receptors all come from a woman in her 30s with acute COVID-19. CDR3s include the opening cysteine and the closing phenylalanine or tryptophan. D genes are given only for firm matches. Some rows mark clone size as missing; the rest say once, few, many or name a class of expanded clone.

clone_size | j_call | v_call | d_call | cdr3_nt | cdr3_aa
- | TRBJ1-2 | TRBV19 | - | TGTGCCAGTAGTCCCGCTGCGGGGGGCTACACCTTC | CASSPAAGGYTF
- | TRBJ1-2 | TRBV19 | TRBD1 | TGTGCCAGTAGTACCGGGACAGGGGGTGTCGCAGCCCAGCGCTACACCTTC | CASSTGTGGVAAQRYTF
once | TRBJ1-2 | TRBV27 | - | TGTGCCAGCAGTTTGTTTGCTAGCTATGGCTACACCTTC | CASSLFASYGYTF
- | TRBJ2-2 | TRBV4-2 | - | TGTGCCAGCAGAGTAGGGGATACCGGGGAGCTGTTTTTT | CASRVGDTGELFF
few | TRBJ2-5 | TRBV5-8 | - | TGTGCCAGCAGCTTGGTAGACCAGGGAGAGACCCAGTACTTC | CASSLVDQGETQYF
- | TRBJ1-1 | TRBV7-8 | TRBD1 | TGTGCCAGCAGCTTAGGCTACAGGGGACTGAACACTGAAGCTTTCTTT | CASSLGYRGLNTEAFF
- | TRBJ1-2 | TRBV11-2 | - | TGTGCCAGCAGGGCGGCAGCCTACGATTTAGGCTACACCTTC | CASRAAAYDLGYTF
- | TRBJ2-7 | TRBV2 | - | TGTGCCAGCAGTGAAGCGCCGGGGTACTACGAGCAGTACTTC | CASSEAPGYYEQYF
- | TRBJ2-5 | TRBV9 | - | TGTGCCAGCAGCGTATCAGGGATCCAAGAGACCCAGTACTTC | CASSVSGIQETQYF
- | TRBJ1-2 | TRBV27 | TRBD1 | TGTGCCAGCAGTTATCCGGGACAGGGCATTTCTGGCTACACCTTC | CASSYPGQGISGYTF
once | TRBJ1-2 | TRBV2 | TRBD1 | TGTGCCAGCACTGGACAGGGCCTCTTGGGCTACACCTTC | CASTGQGLLGYTF
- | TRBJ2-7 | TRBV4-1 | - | TGCGCCAGCAGCCAAGCGGGGTCCTACGAGCAGTACTTC | CASSQAGSYEQYF
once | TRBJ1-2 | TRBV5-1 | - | TGCGCCAGCAGCTTGGACTTATACAGGGACTATGGCTACACCTTC | CASSLDLYRDYGYTF
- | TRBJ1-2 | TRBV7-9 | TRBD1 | TGTGCCAGCAGCACCAGACAGGGTGACTATGGCTACACCTTC | CASSTRQGDYGYTF
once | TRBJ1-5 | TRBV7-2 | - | TGTGCCAGCAGCTTAGGCCAGGGCGATGATGGCAATCAGCCCCAGCATTTT | CASSLGQGDDGNQPQHF
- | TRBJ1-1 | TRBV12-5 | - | TGTGCTAGTGGCATTGAAGCTTTCTTT | CASGIEAFF
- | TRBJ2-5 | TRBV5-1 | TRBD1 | TGCGCCAGCAGCACGGGACAGGGGGATGCGGAGACCCAGTACTTC | CASSTGQGDAETQYF
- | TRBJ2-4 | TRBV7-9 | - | TGTGCCAGCGAGGGCCTGATGGGAGCCAAAAACATTCAGTACTTC | CASEGLMGAKNIQYF
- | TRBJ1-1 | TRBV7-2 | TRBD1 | TGTGCCAGCAGATACGCGGACAGGGTGAACACTGAAGCTTTCTTT | CASRYADRVNTEAFF
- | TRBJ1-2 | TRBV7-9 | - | TGTGCCAGCAGCCCGGGAGCGGCTTACAACTATGGCTACACCTTC | CASSPGAAYNYGYTF
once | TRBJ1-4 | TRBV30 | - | TGTGCCTGGAGTTATGGAGTGGCAACTAATGAAAAACTGTTTTTT | CAWSYGVATNEKLFF
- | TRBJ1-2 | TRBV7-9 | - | TGTGCCAGCAGCTCGATACGGGGGGAGGAGAATGGCTACACCTTC | CASSSIRGEENGYTF
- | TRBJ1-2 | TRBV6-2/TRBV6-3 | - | TGTGCCAGCAGCCAGCGGACAGTTCTTTCTAACTATGGCTACACCTTC | CASSQRTVLSNYGYTF
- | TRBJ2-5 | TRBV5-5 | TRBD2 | TGTGCCAGCAGCTTTAATCTTGCGGGGGGGCCGGAATATGAGACCCAGTACTTC | CASSFNLAGGPEYETQYF
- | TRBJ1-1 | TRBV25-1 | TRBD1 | TGTGCCAGCAGTGAAACCAGGACAGGGCGCACTGAAGCTTTCTTT | CASSETRTGRTEAFF
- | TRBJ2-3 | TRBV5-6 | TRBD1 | TGTGCCAGCAGCTTGGTCCCGGGACAGGGGACAGATACGCAGTATTTT | CASSLVPGQGTDTQYF
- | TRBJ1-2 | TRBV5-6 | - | TGTGCCAGCAGGAGACAGGTGAACTATGGCTACACCTTC | CASRRQVNYGYTF
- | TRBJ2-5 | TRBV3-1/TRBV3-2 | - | TGTGCCAGCAGCCGTCCCGGGAGTTGGGAGACCCAGTACTTC | CASSRPGSWETQYF
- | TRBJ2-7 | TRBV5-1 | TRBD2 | TGCGCCAGCAGCCGAGGGACTAGCGGGGTCCGCCTGGGCTACGAGCAGTACTTC | CASSRGTSGVRLGYEQYF
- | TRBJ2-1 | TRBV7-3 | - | TGTGCCAGCAGCTCCCTGGGGGGGCGTGACAATGAGCAGTTCTTC | CASSSLGGRDNEQFF
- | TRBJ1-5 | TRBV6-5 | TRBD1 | TGTGCCAGCAGTTTTTTGACAGGGTCGGGGCAGCCCCAGCATTTT | CASSFLTGSGQPQHF
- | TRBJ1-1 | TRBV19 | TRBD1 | TGTGCCAGTAGCTCACAGGGGGCTCGAAAAATGAACACTGAAGCTTTCTTT | CASSSQGARKMNTEAFF